This TCR beta chain derives from a study of blood T cell repertoires in COVID-19. Study-level background: PBMCs, B-cell-depleted T cells, or T cells provided the cDNA or gDNA that made up the material.

Here immunoSEQ multiplex PCR was the method, and the copy in TCRdb shows in-frame clones only, minus some. The sample has about 270,000 clones, about 89% seen once. This CDR3 has 13 residues. J was trimmed by 5 bases and V by 3 bases; bases with no gene match: 3. The germline CDR1 and CDR2 sequences are MNHNS and SASEGT. The sequence was obtained from a man aged 40-55 years with active or convalescent COVID-19. Sequencing was done on a sample of peripheral blood. The rearrangement uses TRBV6-1 and TRBJ1-1, with 7 bases identical to TRBD1. In nucleotides, the CDR3 is TGTGCCAGCAGTGACGGGACAGCTACTGAAGCTTTCTTT. Translating gives CASSDGTATEAFF.